The entry below describes one T cell receptor beta chain. Unmatched junction bases numbered 8, after V lost 4 bases and J lost 1 base. This CDR3 is 15 amino acids long. Looked up from germline, CDR1 is SGDLS and CDR2 is YYNGEE. This record comes from a study of blood T cell repertoires in COVID-19. Study in general: Researchers got acute and convalescent COVID-19 samples from the United States, Italy and Spain. Nucleic acid was either cDNA or gDNA, and it came from T cells, B-cell-depleted T cells, or PBMCs.

How the authors handled the data: Quantification of nucleated cells was approximated via reference gene primer amplification. TCRdb's copy holds only in-frame clones and misses some; the assay was immunoSEQ multiplex PCR. That table furnishes V, J and clone size, whereas the DNA furnished D and trimming. Of tens of thousands of clones in the sample, around 75% were seen once. This sequence originates from a woman aged 80 or over with active or convalescent COVID-19. Sequenced input: peripheral blood. J is TRBJ2-7 and V is TRBV9, with 7 bases matching TRBD2. The CDR3 nucleotides read TGTGCCAGCAGCCCCATGGGGGAGGGTTCCTACGAGCAGTACTTC. It yields the protein CASSPMGEGSYEQYF.